This T cell receptor (beta chain) was documented in a study of shared clonotypes between healthy human individuals. Study in general: Per donor, three plates held CD4 naive cells, three held CD4 memory, two held CD8 naive and one held CD8 memory.

Findings and caveats of the study: Since donors were few, the genetic and exposure-history diversity represented was limited.

Measured with immunoSEQ multiplex PCR; TCRdb has only the in-frame clones, and not every one. The profile shows roughly 2.5 million clones, approximately 94% of them singletons. From germline, CDR1 is GTSNPN and CDR2 SVGIG (reference sequence). The V segment lost 5 bases and the J segment 7 bases; nucleotides outside the gene matches: 6. The CDR3 contains 14 residues. Regarding this clone: Its antigen is not identified.

Sequencing input: naive CD4+ T cells sorted from blood. Described subset: CD45RA+ positively selected. V and J are TRBV30 and TRBJ2-7; 15 bases match TRBD2. This receptor was identified in a man aged 18-30 years in good health. DNA of the CDR3: TGTGCCTGGGGACTAGCGGGAGGGCCTTGGGAGCAGTACTTC. This encodes CAWGLAGGPWEQYF.